This TCR beta chain came from a study of blood T cell repertoires in COVID-19. Study in general: Sites in the United States, Italy and Spain provided acute and convalescent COVID-19 samples.

The length of the CDR3 is 13 residues. The J segment lost 5 bases and the V segment lost 4 bases, leaving 4 bases of the junction unmatched. The germline V gene has CDR1 MDHEN and CDR2 SYDVKM. Authors' analysis steps: Amplified reference gene primers provided the basis for estimating nucleated cell counts. Assay: immunoSEQ multiplex PCR; the TCRdb copy retains only in-frame clones and omits some. V and J calls plus clone size are reproduced from that table; the DNA served to infer D and trimming. The sample contains 270,000 or so clones, about 90% of which appear only once. Specimen: peripheral blood. This chain joins TRBV28 and TRBJ2-5; TRBD1 matches 7 bases. The TCR comes from a woman in her twenties or thirties with COVID-19, enrolled during active disease. CDR3 residues: CASSYRGWETQYF. CDR3 sequence (DNA): TGTGCCAGCAGTTACAGGGGTTGGGAGACCCAGTACTTC.